Shown below are 31 T cell receptor beta chains from a single sample sequenced in a study of T cell repertoires in cytomegalovirus infection. TCRdb re-called the reads through MiXCR, storing one row per CDR3 protein. This sample has nearly 550,000 distinct CDR3 sequences, with more than 15% found just once. Sequencing was performed on CD8+ T cells from PBMCs. The receptor set was obtained from a human donor in good health (CMV status not recorded). Some clones in this sample may be carry-over from other donors' samples.

This clonotype has a count of ten or more. The chain joins TRBV7-3 to TRBJ2-6; a weak D match, TRBD1 (6 bases). From germline, CDR1 is SGHTA and CDR2 FQGTGA. V was pared by 1 base and J by 0 bases, with 16 bases between. This CDR3 spans 19 amino acids. This CDR3 reads CASSLNGVTGRSGANVLTF. CDR3 nucleotide sequence: TGTGCCAGCAGCTTAAATGGAGTAACAGGGCGCTCTGGGGCCAACGTCCTGACTTTC.

Ten or more counts support this clonotype. The chain is built from TRBV4-1 and TRBJ2-7, with 8 bases aligning to TRBD1. Germline V CDR1 and CDR2: MGHRA, YSYEKL. This CDR3 region has 15 residues. V lost 0 bases to trimming and J lost 7 bases; unmatched junction nucleotides: 8. CDR3 protein: CASSQERQGAREQYF. CDR3 in DNA: TGCGCCAGCAGCCAAGAAAGGCAGGGGGCGAGGGAGCAGTACTTC.

Notes on this clonotype: A much more abundant neighbour one base away suggests this may be a read error. The genes are TRBV28 and TRBJ1-2, with a tentative D call TRBD1 (6 bases). The germline gives CDR1 MDHEN, CDR2 SYDVKM. V lost 2 bases, J lost 2 bases, and 15 bases lay in between. The CDR3 contains 16 residues. The CDR3 DNA follows: TGTGCCAGCAGTTTACCCTACAGAGGACAGAACTATGGCTACACCTTC. Its translation: CASSLPYRGQNYGYTF.

The chain links TRBV2 to TRBJ2-1; 11 positions agree with TRBD2. The ends lost 10 bases at V and 5 bases at J; junction bases unmatched: 7. The germline gives CDR1 SNHLY, CDR2 FYNNEI. This CDR3 contains 14 residues. CDR3 sequence: CANPSGGRDNEQFF. CDR3 in DNA: TGTGCCAACCCTAGCGGGGGGAGAGACAATGAGCAGTTCTTC.

The chain links TRBV27 to TRBJ1-1; D gene unclear. The V end lost 4 bases, the J end lost 11 bases, and 20 bases lay between the germline ends. This CDR3 is 14 amino acids long. Germline lookup yields CDR1 MNHEY and CDR2 SMNVEV (reference sequence). The CDR3 loop reads CASSSSSASRRAFF. The CDR3 coding sequence is TGTGCCAGCAGTTCTTCTTCCGCGTCCCGTCGGGCTTTCTTT.

Points on this clonotype: Given a much more abundant clone one base away, this may be a read error. Given the absence of the conserved phenylalanine or tryptophan at the CDR3 end, a read error is likely. V gene TRBV19 combines with J gene TRBJ2-1; TRBD2 matches 8 bases. Germline CDR1 LNHDA, CDR2 SQIVND (reference sequence). J lost 1 base, V lost 3 bases, and 14 bases had no gene match. The CDR3 has 19 amino acids. The CDR3 spells CASSIKLSGTVPSYNEQFL. DNA for the CDR3: TGTGCCAGTAGTATTAAACTTAGCGGGACTGTGCCTTCCTACAATGAGCAGTTCTTA.

The gene calls are TRBV6-7 and TRBJ2-1; D remains unclear. TRBV6-7 is labeled an ORF, and its function is uncertain. The CDR3 contains 15 residues. Trimming stripped 9 bases from V and 8 bases from J, with 23 bases between. CDR3 loop: CARTPGRPADDEQFF. The CDR3 nucleotides are TGTGCCAGAACCCCCGGGCGACCAGCCGATGATGAGCAGTTCTTC.

Only a few counts were recorded for this clonotype. V usage is TRBV7-9 and J usage is TRBJ2-7; 10 positions match TRBD1. The CDR3 runs to 18 residues. Per germline, CDR1 SEHNR and CDR2 FQNEAQ (reference sequence). Trimming at V came to 6 bases and at J to 4 bases, leaving 18 bases not matched to a gene. CDR3 residues: CASSSLRRGGTGEYEQYF. Here the CDR3 DNA reads TGTGCCAGCAGTTCCCTCCGGAGGGGCGGGACAGGGGAGTACGAGCAGTACTTC.

This clonotype was counted only a few times. The chain employs TRBV6-1 and TRBJ2-1, with no clear D. Trimming took 10 bases from V and 10 from J, leaving 8 bases between them. Per the germline V gene, CDR1 is MNHNS and CDR2 is SASEGT. CDR3 size: 9 residues. The CDR3 spells CAIVAEQFF. In DNA form, the CDR3 reads TGTGCCATAGTGGCGGAGCAGTTCTTC.

In its sample, this clonotype was seen a few times. The chain has TRBV2 and TRBJ1-1, with a tentative D call TRBD1 (5 bases). V was pared by 6 bases and J by 0 bases, with 26 bases between. This CDR3 is 19 amino acids long. CDR1 SNHLY and CDR2 FYNNEI come from the germline V gene. CDR3 loop: CASRPLGAGHGGVNTEAFF. The CDR3 DNA follows: TGTGCCAGCAGGCCCCTCGGGGCAGGGCACGGAGGCGTGAACACTGAAGCTTTCTTT.

This clonotype has at least ten counts. The J gene is TRBJ1-1, the V gene TRBV7-7; TRBD1 agrees at 9 bases. Germline V gives CDR1 SSHAT, CDR2 FNYEAQ (reference sequence). The length of the CDR3 is 17 residues. After removal of 2 bases from V and 4 bases from J, the junction contained 11 bases not matched to a gene. The chain's CDR3 is CASSLRDRVEVGTEAFF. The CDR3 DNA reads as TGTGCCAGCAGCTTAAGGGACAGGGTGGAGGTGGGCACTGAAGCTTTCTTT.

The rearrangement links TRBV28 to TRBJ1-1; 11 bases fit TRBD1. The V and J ends lost 2 bases and 0 bases, in that order; junction bases with no gene match: 5. From germline, CDR1 is MDHEN and CDR2 SYDVKM. The CDR3 sequence is 17 residues long. The CDR3 DNA sequence: TGTGCCAGCAGTTTACGGACAGGGGGCGCGATGAACACTGAAGCTTTCTTT. Amino acids: CASSLRTGGAMNTEAFF. The variable domain in full, with the rest retrieved from reference TRBV28 and TRBJ1-1, is DVKVTQSSRYLVKRTGEKVFLECVQDMDHENMFWYRQDPGLGLRLIYFSYDVKMKEKGDIPEGYSVSREKKERFSLILESASTNQTSMYLCASSLRTGGAMNTEAFFGQGTRLTVV.

This chain connects TRBV5-1 to TRBJ1-6; no clear D gene. The ends were cut back, 0 bases at V and 6 bases at J, with 10 bases in the middle. The CDR3 loop spans 15 amino acids. Per the germline V gene, CDR1 is SGHRS and CDR2 is YFSETQ. CDR3 nucleotides: TGCGCCAGCAGCTTGGGAACGGAGTCTAATTCACCCCTCCACTTT. Translating it yields CASSLGTESNSPLHF.

This rearrangement joins TRBV6-6 to TRBJ2-7; 9 bases are shared with TRBD2. The CDR3 spans 14 residues. The junction had 6 bases not matched to a gene; V was cut back by 3 bases and J by 6 bases. From germline, CDR1 is MNHNY and CDR2 SVGAGI (reference sequence). CDR3 region: CASSYGGRASEQYF. The CDR3 DNA reads as TGTGCCAGCAGTTATGGCGGGAGGGCCAGCGAGCAGTACTTC.

This clonotype showed up many times. V gene TRBV28 combines with J gene TRBJ1-5; tentatively, D is TRBD1 (5 bases). The ends were cut back, 5 bases at V and 1 base at J, with 15 bases in the middle. The CDR3 sequence is 16 residues long. Germline loops: CDR1 MDHEN, CDR2 SYDVKM. CDR3 loop: CASSPTGAASNQPQHF. In DNA form, the CDR3 reads TGTGCCAGCAGTCCAACCGGGGCAGCAAGCAATCAGCCCCAGCATTTT.

In this sample, this clonotype turned up a few times. The chain has TRBV6-1 and TRBJ2-3; 10 bases map to TRBD2. The CDR3 covers 15 residues. J lost 4 bases, V lost 5 bases, and 6 bases had no gene match. CDR1 is MNHNS and CDR2 is SASEGT in the germline V gene. The CDR3 region is CASSKTSGFADTQYF. The DNA of the CDR3 is TGTGCCAGCAGTAAGACTAGCGGGTTCGCAGATACGCAGTATTTT.

The CDR3 sequence is CASSFTGNGRETQYF. DNA of the CDR3: TGTGCCAGCAGCTTCACAGGGAACGGTAGAGAGACCCAGTACTTC. The gene calls are TRBV5-5 and TRBJ2-5, with D maybe TRBD1 (6 bases). The CDR3 extends over 15 amino acids. Deletions cut 2 bases from V and 4 bases from J, with 15 bases between. CDR1 SGHKS and CDR2 YYEKEE come from the germline V gene (reference sequence).

The table lists this clonotype with a few counts. The rearrangement joins TRBV9 to TRBJ1-5; the D is unclear. The CDR3 has 13 amino acids. The germline gives CDR1 SGDLS, CDR2 YYNGEE. Trimming stripped 0 bases from V and 7 bases from J, with 8 bases between. The CDR3 coding sequence is TGTGCCAGCAGCGTAGGTCCACGGCAGCCCCAGCATTTT. Its translation: CASSVGPRQPQHF. The full variable domain, in which reference TRBV9 and TRBJ1-5 provide the parts outside the CDR3, is DSGVTQTPKHLITATGQRVTLRCSPRSGDLSVYWYQQSLDQGLQFLIQYYNGEERAKGNILERFSAQQFPDLHSELNLSSLELGDSALYFCASSVGPRQPQHFGDGTRLSIL.

This clonotype was detected many times. The chain recombines TRBV7-9 with TRBJ2-2; D may be TRBD2 (6 bases). The germline V gene has CDR1 SEHNR and CDR2 FQNEAQ (reference sequence). The CDR3 sequence is 15 residues long. V shed 2 bases and J shed 1 base, with 8 bases lying between them. The CDR3 bases are TGTGCCAGCAGCTTAAACGGGGGGAACACCGGGGAGCTGTTTTTT. This gives the protein CASSLNGGNTGELFF.

This clonotype was counted between two and nine times. The V and J genes are TRBV10-3 and TRBJ2-6; 7 bases fit TRBD2. There are 16 residues in the CDR3. V shed 0 bases and J 6 bases; nucleotides not matched to a gene: 5. Per germline, CDR1 ENHRY and CDR2 SYGVKD. The CDR3 sequence: CAISESGEGVANVLTF. CDR3 DNA sequence: TGTGCCATCAGTGAGTCAGGGGAGGGCGTGGCCAACGTCCTGACTTTC.

This clonotype was counted at least ten times. This rearrangement joins TRBV4-1 to TRBJ1-2; D uncertain. Deletions cut 0 bases from V and 0 bases from J, with 8 bases between. This CDR3 has 15 residues. In germline, CDR1 is MGHRA, CDR2 YSYEKL. As DNA, the CDR3 is TGCGCCAGCAGCCAAGATCCGACGACTAACTATGGCTACACCTTC. Protein sequence: CASSQDPTTNYGYTF.

This clonotype was detected ten times or more. The genes are TRBV14 and TRBJ2-7; 11 nucleotides agree with TRBD2. The germline V gene has CDR1 SGHDN and CDR2 FVKESK. The V segment lost 2 bases and the J segment 2 bases; nucleotides outside the gene matches: 5. CDR3 length equals 16 residues. The CDR3 region has the DNA TGTGCCAGCAGCCAAAGATCGGGACTAGCGGCCTACGAGCAGTACTTC. Its protein is CASSQRSGLAAYEQYF.

This clonotype was seen at least ten times. The chain uses TRBV15 and TRBJ1-1; no clear D. Germline CDR1 reads LNHNV; CDR2 reads YYDKDF (reference sequence). The CDR3 loop spans 16 amino acids. The ends were cut back, 4 bases at V and 5 bases at J, with 20 bases in the middle. CDR3 nucleotides: TGTGCCACCAGCACAAACAACTTAATCGTGGAAACTGAAGCTTTCTTT. This sequence encodes CATSTNNLIVETEAFF.

This clonotype was detected many times. The V call is TRBV12-3 or TRBV12-4, the J call TRBJ1-2, with D perhaps matching TRBD1 (6 bases). V lost 3 bases and J lost 7, with 18 bases in between. The CDR3 contains 15 residues. DNA for the CDR3: TGTGCCAGCAGTTTTGAGGGGGAGGGGCAAGGTGGCTACACCTTC. It is translated as CASSFEGEGQGGYTF.

There are many counts of this clonotype. The chain carries TRBV12-3 or TRBV12-4 and TRBJ2-1, with 10 bases that match TRBD2. Trimming at V came to 4 bases and at J to 6 bases, leaving 9 bases not matched to a gene. This CDR3 is built from 16 residues. This chain's CDR3 is CASSWGGLAGANEQFF. CDR3 coding DNA: TGTGCCAGCAGTTGGGGGGGGCTAGCGGGAGCCAATGAGCAGTTCTTC.

This chain links TRBV24-1 with TRBJ1-5; the D gene is possibly TRBD1 (6 bases). Germline loops: CDR1 KGHDR, CDR2 SFDVKD. The V end lost 5 bases, the J end lost 5 bases, and 15 bases lay between the germline ends. The CDR3 has 15 residues. The chain's CDR3 is CATSGPGTKDQPQHF. CDR3 nucleotide sequence: TGTGCCACCAGTGGGCCCGGGACAAAGGATCAGCCCCAGCATTTT.

This clonotype was seen just once. This sequence joins TRBV3-1 and TRBJ1-2; unclear D gene. Trimming pared 0 bases from V and 0 bases from J, leaving 17 bases between. Germline V gives CDR1 LGHDT, CDR2 YNNKEL (reference sequence). The CDR3 consists of 18 residues. CDR3 DNA sequence: TGTGCCAGCAGCCAAGACCCCGGACTCCTGCAAGCTAACTATGGCTACACCTTC. It specifies CASSQDPGLLQANYGYTF.

There are many counts of this clonotype. The chain links TRBV28 to TRBJ1-5; D perhaps matches TRBD1 (6 bases). CDR1 is MDHEN, CDR2 SYDVKM, per germline. The ends were cut back, 10 bases at V and 0 bases at J, with 13 bases in the middle. CDR3 length: 14 amino acids. CDR3 sequence reads: CATRTAYSNQPQHF. The CDR3 coding sequence is TGTGCCACCAGGACAGCTTATAGCAATCAGCCCCAGCATTTT.

V is TRBV9 and J is TRBJ1-1, with TRBD1 as a possible D gene (5 bases). The CDR3 contains 14 residues. Germline V CDR1 and CDR2: SGDLS, YYNGEE. The germline V and J ends were trimmed by 6 bases and 5 bases, with 17 bases remaining between them. CDR3 coding DNA: TGTGCCAGCACCCAATGGGGGGAGTCGACTGAAGCTTTCTTT. Translation gives CASTQWGESTEAFF.

The chain uses TRBV5-5 and TRBJ2-5; D tentatively reads TRBD1 or TRBD2 (6 bases each). The CDR3 covers 16 residues. Trimming removed 2 bases from V and 2 bases from J, with 16 bases in between. Germline V gene sequence: CDR1 SGHKS, CDR2 YYEKEE (reference sequence). The CDR3 loop is CASSFPTGGVQETQYF. CDR3 nucleotide sequence: TGTGCCAGCAGCTTCCCCACCGGGGGCGTTCAAGAGACCCAGTACTTC.

This clonotype was observed a handful of times. The chain couples TRBV6-2 or TRBV6-3 to TRBJ2-7; the D call may be TRBD1 or TRBD2 (6 bases each). The germline gives CDR1 MNHEY, CDR2 SVGEGT. The CDR3 length is 14 residues. The germline V and J ends were trimmed by 6 bases and 8 bases, with 20 bases remaining between them. The DNA of the CDR3 is TGTGCCAGCAGCGCGCCGGGGGCCTACGCACAGCAGTACTTC. Amino acids: CASSAPGAYAQQYF.